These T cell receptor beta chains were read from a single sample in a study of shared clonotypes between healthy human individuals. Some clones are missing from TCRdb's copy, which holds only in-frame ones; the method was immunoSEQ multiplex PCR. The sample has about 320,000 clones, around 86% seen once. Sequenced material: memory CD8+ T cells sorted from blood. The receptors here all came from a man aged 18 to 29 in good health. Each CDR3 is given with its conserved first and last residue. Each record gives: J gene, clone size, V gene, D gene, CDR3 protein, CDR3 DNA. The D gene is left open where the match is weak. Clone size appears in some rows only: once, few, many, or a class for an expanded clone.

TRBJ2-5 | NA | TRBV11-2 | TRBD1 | CASSLGPGTGQETQYF | TGTGCCAGCAGCTTAGGCCCAGGGACAGGGCAAGAGACCCAGTACTTC
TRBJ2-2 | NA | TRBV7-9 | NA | CASSFPVFTNTGELFF | TGTGCCAGCAGCTTCCCAGTTTTCACGAACACCGGGGAGCTGTTTTTT
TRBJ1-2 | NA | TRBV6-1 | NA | CASSEVISLYGYTF | TGTGCCAGCAGTGAAGTTATCAGCCTCTATGGCTACACCTTC
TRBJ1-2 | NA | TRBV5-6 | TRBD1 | CASSGWTGSNYGYTF | TGTGCCAGCAGCGGATGGACAGGGTCTAACTATGGCTACACCTTC
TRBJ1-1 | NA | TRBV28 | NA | CASSSPATKTWGTEAFF | TGTGCCAGCAGTTCTCCGGCCACAAAAACTTGGGGCACTGAAGCTTTCTTT
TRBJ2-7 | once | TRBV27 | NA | CASSLGGGFYEQYF | TGTGCCAGCAGTTTAGGAGGGGGGTTCTACGAGCAGTACTTC
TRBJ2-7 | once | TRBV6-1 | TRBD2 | CASSGRLAVISYEQYF | TGTGCCAGCAGTGGAAGACTAGCGGTTATCTCCTACGAGCAGTACTTC
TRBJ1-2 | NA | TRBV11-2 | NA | CASSLVPLGGYTF | TGTGCCAGCAGCCTTGTCCCCCTCGGGGGCTACACCTTC
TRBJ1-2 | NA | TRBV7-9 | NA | CASTSSTDRGYGYTF | TGTGCCAGCACCTCGTCAACCGACCGGGGGTACGGCTACACCTTC
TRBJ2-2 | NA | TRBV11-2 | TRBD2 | CASSSLAGGAGELFF | TGTGCCAGCAGCAGCCTAGCGGGAGGGGCCGGGGAGCTGTTTTTT
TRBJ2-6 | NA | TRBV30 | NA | CAWSAGVGANVLTF | TGTGCCTGGAGCGCAGGGGTCGGGGCCAACGTCCTGACTTTC
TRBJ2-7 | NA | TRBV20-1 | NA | CSARRNYEQYF | TGCAGTGCTAGGAGGAACTACGAGCAGTACTTC
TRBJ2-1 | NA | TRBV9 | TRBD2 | CASSAIAGANNEQFF | TGTGCCAGCAGCGCAATAGCGGGAGCTAACAATGAGCAGTTCTTC
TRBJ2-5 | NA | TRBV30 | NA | CAWNGPQETQYF | TGTGCCTGGAACGGGCCCCAAGAGACCCAGTACTTC
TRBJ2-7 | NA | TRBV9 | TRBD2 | CASSEREGSYEQYF | TGTGCCAGCAGCGAGCGGGAGGGCTCCTACGAGCAGTACTTC
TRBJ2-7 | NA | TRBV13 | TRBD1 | CASSPQDRVFEQYF | TGTGCCAGCAGCCCTCAGGACAGGGTATTTGAGCAGTACTTC
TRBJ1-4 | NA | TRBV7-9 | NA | CASSARRATNEKLFF | TGTGCCAGCAGCGCCCGACGGGCAACTAATGAAAAACTGTTTTTT
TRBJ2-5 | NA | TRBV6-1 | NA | CASSTTWYQETQYF | TGTGCCAGCAGTACGACCTGGTACCAAGAGACCCAGTACTTC
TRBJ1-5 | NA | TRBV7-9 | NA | CASEKSGPTGFDQPQHF | TGTGCCAGCGAAAAGTCAGGACCCACAGGGTTCGATCAGCCCCAGCATTTT
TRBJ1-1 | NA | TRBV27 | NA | CASSFSGVAEAFF | TGTGCCAGCAGTTTCTCAGGGGTGGCTGAAGCTTTCTTT
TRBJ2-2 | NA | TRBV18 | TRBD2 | CASSPDTGTSGDTGELFF | TGTGCCAGCTCACCAGATACCGGGACTAGCGGGGACACCGGGGAGCTGTTTTTT
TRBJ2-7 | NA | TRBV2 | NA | CASSAWDNYEQYF | TGTGCCAGCAGTGCCTGGGACAACTACGAGCAGTACTTC
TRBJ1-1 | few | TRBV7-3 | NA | CASSLSGVPTEAFF | TGTGCCAGCAGCTTATCAGGGGTTCCCACTGAAGCTTTCTTT
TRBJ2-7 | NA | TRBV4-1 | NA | CASSQGVYEQYF | TGCGCCAGCAGCCAAGGGGTGTACGAGCAGTACTTC
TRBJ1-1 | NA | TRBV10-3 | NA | CAIRLDGPNTEAFF | TGTGCCATCAGGTTGGACGGGCCGAACACTGAAGCTTTCTTT
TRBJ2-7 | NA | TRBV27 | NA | CASSSFSGAYEQYF | TGTGCCAGCAGTTCCTTTTCGGGGGCCTACGAGCAGTACTTC
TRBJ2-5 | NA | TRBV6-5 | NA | CASSFSGAETQYF | TGTGCCAGCTCGTTCTCCGGGGCAGAGACCCAGTACTTC
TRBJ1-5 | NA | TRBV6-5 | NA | CASSYGAGNQPQHF | TGTGCCAGCAGTTACGGGGCGGGCAATCAGCCCCAGCATTTT
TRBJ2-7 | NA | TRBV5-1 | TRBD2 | CASSFSGTSGSMDEQYF | TGCGCCAGCAGCTTTTCTGGGACTAGCGGGAGTATGGACGAGCAGTACTTC
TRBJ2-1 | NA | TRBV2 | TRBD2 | CASSETSGSTNEQFF | TGTGCCAGCAGCGAAACTAGCGGGAGTACCAATGAGCAGTTCTTC
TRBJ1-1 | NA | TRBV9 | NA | CASSASGVLNTEAFF | TGTGCCAGCAGCGCTAGCGGGGTCTTGAACACTGAAGCTTTCTTT
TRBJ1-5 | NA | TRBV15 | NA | CATKGRNNQPQHF | TGTGCCACTAAGGGCAGGAACAATCAGCCCCAGCATTTT
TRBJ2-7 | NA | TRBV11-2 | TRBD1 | CASSLNRGTYEQYF | TGTGCCAGCAGCTTAAACAGGGGAACATACGAGCAGTACTTC
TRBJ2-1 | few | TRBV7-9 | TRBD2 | CASSPSGRYEQFF | TGTGCCAGCAGCCCTAGCGGGAGATATGAGCAGTTCTTC
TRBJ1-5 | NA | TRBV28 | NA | CASRRTSNQPQHF | TGTGCCAGCAGGAGGACTAGCAATCAGCCCCAGCATTTT
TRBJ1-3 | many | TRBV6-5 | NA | CASSYSEGIAGNTIYF | TGTGCCAGCAGTTACTCGGAGGGAATTGCTGGAAACACCATATATTTT
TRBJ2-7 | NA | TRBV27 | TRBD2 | CASSPRAGGCSRGAYEQYF | TGTGCCAGCAGTCCCAGAGCGGGAGGTTGTTCTAGAGGGGCCTACGAGCAGTACTTC
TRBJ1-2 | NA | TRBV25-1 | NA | CASSEYGQVHGYTF | TGTGCCAGCAGTGAATATGGGCAGGTCCATGGCTACACCTTC
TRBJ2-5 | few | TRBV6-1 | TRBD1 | CASSEARTGGGETQYF | TGTGCCAGCAGTGAAGCAAGGACAGGGGGGGGAGAGACCCAGTACTTC
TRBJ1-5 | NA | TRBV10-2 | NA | CASSEPSLGNQPQHF | TGCGCCAGCAGTGAGCCTTCCTTAGGCAATCAGCCCCAGCATTTT
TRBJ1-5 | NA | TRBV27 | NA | CASSLGISNQPQHF | TGTGCCAGCAGTTTAGGAATTAGCAATCAGCCCCAGCATTTT